The 31 T cell receptor beta chains below come from one sample, sequenced in a study of early T cells in non-severe SARS-CoV-2 infection. MiXCR, applied by TCRdb to the 5' RACE reads, yields one record per CDR3 protein. The data show some 100,000 distinct CDR3 sequences, roughly 15% seen once. The specimen was whole blood. The source is an adult who was a healthcare worker with PCR-confirmed SARS-CoV-2 infection or an uninfected control (not recorded which).

This clonotype was counted ten times or more. The chain links TRBV4-2 to TRBJ2-3; D is possibly TRBD2 (6 bases). V was shortened by 5 bases and J by 1 base, with 13 bases between the two germline ends. The CDR3 covers 15 residues. The germline V gene has CDR1 LGHNA and CDR2 YNFKEQ. As DNA, the CDR3 is TGTGCCAGCAGCAACCGGGACTCCGGCACAGATACGCAGTATTTT. It translates to CASSNRDSGTDTQYF.

This clonotype was observed a few times. V usage is TRBV7-2 and J usage is TRBJ1-1; unclear D gene. CDR1 is SGHTA, CDR2 FQGNSA, per germline. The CDR3 has 14 residues. V was clipped by 1 base and J by 2 bases, with 8 bases between them. CDR3 protein: CASSLVVGNTEAFF. For the CDR3, the DNA is TGTGCCAGCAGCTTAGTTGTGGGAAACACTGAAGCTTTCTTT.

This clonotype was observed a few times. The CDR3 nucleotides read TGTGCCAGCAGCTCTCTGACTGGGGGCACAGATACGCAGTATTTT. Amino acid sequence: CASSSLTGGTDTQYF. V usage is TRBV11-2 and J usage is TRBJ2-3; D not certain. The CDR3 is 15 residues long. Trimming shortened V by 4 bases and J by 1 base, and 12 bases separated the two germline ends. Germline CDR1 and CDR2: SGHAT and FQNNGV.

This clonotype was observed at least ten times. The chain is built from TRBV7-8 and TRBJ2-6, with TRBD2 identical over 7 bases. V dropped 6 bases and J dropped 2; count of bases not matched to a gene: 4. The CDR3 sequence is 15 residues long. Germline V gives CDR1 SGHVS, CDR2 FQNEAQ. CDR3 nucleotide sequence: TGTGCCAGCAGTCGGGGGGTGACTGGGGCCAACGTCCTGACTTTC. Protein: CASSRGVTGANVLTF.

The gene calls are TRBV28 and TRBJ2-2, with D tentatively TRBD2 (5 bases). From germline, CDR1 is MDHEN and CDR2 SYDVKM. The CDR3 covers 14 residues. V lost 0 bases and J 6 bases, leaving 8 bases between the germline ends. The CDR3 loop reads CASSLWGEAGELFF. CDR3 sequence (DNA): TGTGCCAGCAGTTTATGGGGAGAAGCCGGGGAGCTGTTTTTT.

The chain uses TRBV10-3 and TRBJ1-5, with no clear D. This CDR3 has 14 residues. Germline V lookup: CDR1 ENHRY, CDR2 SYGVKD. V was trimmed by 0 bases and J by 3 bases, leaving 6 bases between them. In nucleotides, the CDR3 is TGTGCCATCAGTGAGTCGACCCCCAATCAGCCCCAGCATTTT. Protein product: CAISESTPNQPQHF.

Ten or more counts support this clonotype. The chain carries TRBV20-1 and TRBJ1-2; no reliable D call. There are 10 residues in the CDR3. The germline CDR1 and CDR2 sequences are DFQATT and SNEGSKA (reference sequence). Trimming removed 3 bases from V and 6 bases from J, with 5 bases in between. This chain's CDR3 is CSASVDGYTF. The CDR3, as DNA: TGCAGTGCTAGCGTGGATGGCTACACCTTC.

This chain links TRBV12-3 or TRBV12-4 with TRBJ1-2, with a possible D match to TRBD1 (6 bases). This CDR3 has 13 amino acids. Trimming stripped 3 bases from V and 6 bases from J, with 11 bases between. CDR3 in amino acids: CASSFWGRDGYTF. The CDR3 DNA reads TGTGCCAGCAGTTTTTGGGGGCGGGATGGCTACACCTTC.

This clonotype came up a few times. V and J are TRBV30 and TRBJ1-5; 10 positions agree with TRBD1. The V gene end was trimmed by 8 bases and the J gene end by 4 bases; junction bases not matched to a gene: 14. Germline-derived CDR1 and CDR2 are GTSNPN and SVGIG (reference sequence). CDR3 length: 16 amino acids. The chain's CDR3 is CALSGGTGEENQPQHF. The DNA of the CDR3 is TGTGCCCTATCAGGAGGGACAGGGGAAGAAAATCAGCCCCAGCATTTT.

There are a few counts of this clonotype. The chain joins TRBV20-1 to TRBJ1-2; no reliable D call. The CDR3 consists of 8 residues. Germline V lookup: CDR1 DFQATT, CDR2 SNEGSKA (reference sequence). The DNA for the CDR3 is TGCAGCCCAGGCGGCTACACCTTC. It codes for CSPGGYTF.

The chain employs TRBV3-1 and TRBJ1-4; D perhaps matches TRBD1 (5 bases). Germline V CDR1 and CDR2: LGHDT, YNNKEL (reference sequence). Trimming took 2 bases from V and 4 from J, leaving 8 bases between them. The CDR3 has 14 residues. The CDR3 sequence is CASSQRQLNEKLFF. In nucleotides, the CDR3 is TGTGCCAGCAGCCAACGACAGCTTAATGAAAAACTGTTTTTT.

This clonotype was detected only a few times. J is TRBJ2-7 and V is TRBV12-3 or TRBV12-4, with D perhaps TRBD1 (5 bases). The V end was cut by 1 base, the J end by 6 bases, with 10 bases between. CDR3 size: 13 residues. The CDR3 DNA sequence: TGTGCCAGCAGTTTAGGGCCAGGGTTCGAGCAGTACGTC. Its protein product is CASSLGPGFEQYV.

This clonotype was counted only a few times. This sequence joins TRBV28 and TRBJ1-3; the D gene is possibly TRBD1 (5 bases). Germline assignment: CDR1 MDHEN and CDR2 SYDVKM. The CDR3 loop spans 13 amino acids. The CDR3, as DNA: TGTGCGAAACCAGGGTGGTCGGGAAACACCATATATTTT. It is translated as CAKPGWSGNTIYF. The full variable domain, its missing parts supplied by reference TRBV28 and TRBJ1-3, is DVKVTQSSRYLVKRTGEKVFLECVQDMDHENMFWYRQDPGLGLRLIYFSYDVKMKEKGDIPEGYSVSREKKERFSLILESASTNQTSMYLCAKPGWSGNTIYFGEGSWLTVV.

In this sample, this clonotype turned up a few times. The chain combines TRBV18 with TRBJ1-5; D uncertain. The CDR3 has 13 amino acids. Germline V lookup: CDR1 KGHSH, CDR2 LQKENI. The V and J ends lost 4 bases and 2 bases respectively, with 6 bases between them. The CDR3 nucleotides read TGTGCCAGCTCACGTGATGGCAATCAGCCCCAGCATTTT. Its translation: CASSRDGNQPQHF.

This chain uses TRBV18 with TRBJ2-5; D assignment may be TRBD1 or TRBD2 (6 bases each). CDR1 is KGHSH, CDR2 LQKENI, per germline. V was clipped by 1 base and J by 4 bases, with 13 bases between them. The length of the CDR3 is 15 residues. CDR3 sequence: CASSPLGGLSETQYF. DNA for the CDR3: TGTGCCAGCTCACCACTCGGGGGCCTCTCAGAGACCCAGTACTTC.

This chain links TRBV12-3 or TRBV12-4 with TRBJ1-4, with D unclear. V was pared by 3 bases and J by 8 bases, with 13 bases between. The CDR3 is made up of 14 amino acids. This chain's CDR3 is CASSLGLLTEKLFF. CDR3 DNA: TGTGCCAGCAGTTTGGGCCTTCTAACCGAAAAACTGTTTTTT.

This clonotype was seen ten or more times. The genes are TRBV28 and TRBJ2-2, with 9 bases fitting TRBD2. Germline V lookup: CDR1 MDHEN, CDR2 SYDVKM. This CDR3 is built from 17 residues. With 4 bases clipped from V and 4 bases from J, the junction kept 10 bases outside the gene matches. CDR3 sequence reads: CASSSPRGGPGTGELFF. The CDR3, as DNA: TGTGCCAGCAGTTCCCCGCGGGGGGGGCCGGGCACCGGGGAGCTGTTTTTT.

This sequence joins TRBV7-2 and TRBJ1-1; the D is unclear. This CDR3 has 14 residues. The germline V and J ends were trimmed by 4 bases and 5 bases, with 14 bases remaining between them. Per the germline V gene, CDR1 is SGHTA and CDR2 is FQGNSA. The CDR3: CASSSKHGWTEAFF. DNA of the CDR3: TGTGCCAGCAGCTCAAAACACGGGTGGACTGAAGCTTTCTTT.

About this clonotype itself: The junction and the germline gene differ at one end; a read error may be behind it. The V gene is TRBV6-5, the J gene TRBJ1-6, with D possibly matching TRBD1 (5 bases). This CDR3 has 15 amino acids. CDR1 is MNHEY, CDR2 SVGAGI, per germline. CDR3: CAGRNPGRTNSPLHF. The CDR3 DNA sequence: TGTGCCGGCAGGAACCCGGGACGGACTAATTCACCCCTCCACTTT.

This clonotype was found a few times. V is TRBV28 and J is TRBJ2-1; 10 nucleotides match TRBD1. In germline, CDR1 is MDHEN, CDR2 SYDVKM. Trimming at V came to 9 bases and at J to 8 bases, leaving 4 bases not matched to a gene. CDR3 size: 12 residues. Here the CDR3 DNA reads TGTGCCAGTCGACAGGGGGCCTATGAGCAGTTCTTC. Translating gives CASRQGAYEQFF.

This clonotype occurred a few times. The chain links TRBV9 to TRBJ2-5; D might be TRBD1 or TRBD2, each matching 5 bases. The length of the CDR3 is 14 residues. The germline CDR1 and CDR2 sequences are SGDLS and YYNGEE. V lost 4 bases, J lost 3 bases, and 13 bases lay in between. The CDR3 protein is CASSPTGQKETQYF. The CDR3 region has the DNA TGTGCCAGCAGCCCGACGGGGCAGAAAGAGACCCAGTACTTC.

This chain links TRBV10-3 with TRBJ2-5; 11 bases map to TRBD2. Germline loops: CDR1 ENHRY, CDR2 SYGVKD. This CDR3 contains 13 residues. With 8 bases clipped from V and 3 bases from J, the junction kept 2 bases outside the gene matches. The CDR3 sequence: CAISSGGKETQYF. CDR3 in DNA: TGTGCCATCTCTAGCGGGGGGAAAGAGACCCAGTACTTC.

This clonotype appeared a few times. The chain links TRBV6-5 to TRBJ2-1, with 8 positions matching TRBD2. The trim removed 2 bases at V and 8 bases at J, leaving 11 bases unmatched. The CDR3 extends over 16 amino acids. CDR1 and CDR2 (germline): MNHEY, SVGAGI. CDR3 sequence: CASSYIFGGGPDEQFF. As DNA, the CDR3 is TGTGCCAGCAGTTACATTTTCGGGGGGGGGCCGGATGAGCAGTTCTTC.

This clonotype was picked up a small number of times. The chain uses TRBV5-1 and TRBJ2-5; 7 nucleotides line up with TRBD1. This CDR3 is built from 14 residues. V lost 4 bases to trimming and J lost 5 bases; unmatched junction nucleotides: 8. CDR1 SGHRS and CDR2 YFSETQ come from the germline V gene. The CDR3 bases are TGCGCCAGCAGCCGACAGGGCCTCAGGGAGACCCAGTACTTC. Amino acid sequence: CASSRQGLRETQYF.

The V gene is TRBV7-2, the J gene TRBJ2-3, with D uncertain. This CDR3 comprises 15 residues. The germline V and J ends were trimmed by 1 base and 4 bases, with 12 bases remaining between them. Germline V gene lookup returns CDR1 SGHTA and CDR2 FQGNSA. Here the CDR3 reads CASSLVVASPDTQYF. The CDR3 DNA follows: TGTGCCAGCAGCTTAGTAGTGGCCTCCCCAGATACGCAGTATTTT.

The gene calls are TRBV7-8 and TRBJ2-3, with TRBD2 identical over 9 bases. This CDR3 region has 15 residues. Germline CDR1 SGHVS, CDR2 FQNEAQ. J gave up 2 bases and V 8 bases, and 8 bases lay outside the gene matches. The DNA for the CDR3 is TGTGCCAGCCGAAGCGGGGGGCTACACACAGATACGCAGTATTTT. Translated: CASRSGGLHTDTQYF.

This sequence joins TRBV6-6 and TRBJ1-1; D gene uncertain. V lost 6 bases and J 0 bases, leaving 14 bases between the germline ends. CDR1 and CDR2 (germline): MNHNY, SVGAGI (reference sequence). This CDR3 has 15 amino acids. The CDR3 sequence is CASRPPFSLNTEAFF. DNA for the CDR3: TGTGCCAGCAGACCCCCATTCAGTTTGAACACTGAAGCTTTCTTT.

The chain employs TRBV6-1 and TRBJ2-1; 9 bases agree with TRBD1. Trimming at V came to 7 bases and at J to 6 bases, leaving 10 bases not matched to a gene. The length of the CDR3 is 15 residues. Germline V gene lookup returns CDR1 MNHNS and CDR2 SASEGT. The CDR3 reads CASKARTGAINEQFF. The CDR3 bases are TGTGCCAGCAAGGCTAGGACAGGGGCGATCAATGAGCAGTTCTTC.

This clonotype was recorded a few times. The chain carries TRBV29-1 and TRBJ2-1; 8 bases are shared with TRBD2. The CDR3 consists of 13 residues. The germline gives CDR1 SQVTM, CDR2 ANQGSEA. The J segment lost 5 bases and the V segment lost 5 bases, leaving 5 bases of the junction unmatched. The CDR3 region has the DNA TGCAGCGTTTTAGCGGGGCTTAACAATGAGCAGTTCTTC. This translates into CSVLAGLNNEQFF.

The CDR3 bases are TGTGCCAGCAGCCCAACTTCCTCTGGGGCCAACGTCCTGACTTTC. Translation gives CASSPTSSGANVLTF. The chain uses TRBV11-3 and TRBJ2-6, with D unresolved. V lost 5 bases and J 0 bases, leaving 8 bases between the germline ends. The CDR3 has 15 residues. Germline loops: CDR1 SGHNT, CDR2 YENEEA.

This clonotype was observed a handful of times. The J gene is TRBJ2-2, the V gene TRBV5-1, with 9 positions matching TRBD1. Germline CDR1 and CDR2: SGHRS and YFSETQ. The ends lost 7 bases at V and 5 bases at J; junction bases unmatched: 9. This CDR3 comprises 15 residues. CDR3 amino acids: CASGPDRGGTGELFF. As DNA, the CDR3 is TGCGCCAGCGGCCCGGACAGGGGCGGGACCGGGGAGCTGTTTTTT. Full variable domain (outside the CDR3, taken from reference TRBV5-1 and TRBJ2-2): KAGVTQTPRYLIKTRGQQVTLSCSPISGHRSVSWYQQTPGQGLQFLFEYFSETQRNKGNFPGRFSGRQFSNSRSEMNVSTLELGDSALYLCASGPDRGGTGELFFGEGSRLTVL.